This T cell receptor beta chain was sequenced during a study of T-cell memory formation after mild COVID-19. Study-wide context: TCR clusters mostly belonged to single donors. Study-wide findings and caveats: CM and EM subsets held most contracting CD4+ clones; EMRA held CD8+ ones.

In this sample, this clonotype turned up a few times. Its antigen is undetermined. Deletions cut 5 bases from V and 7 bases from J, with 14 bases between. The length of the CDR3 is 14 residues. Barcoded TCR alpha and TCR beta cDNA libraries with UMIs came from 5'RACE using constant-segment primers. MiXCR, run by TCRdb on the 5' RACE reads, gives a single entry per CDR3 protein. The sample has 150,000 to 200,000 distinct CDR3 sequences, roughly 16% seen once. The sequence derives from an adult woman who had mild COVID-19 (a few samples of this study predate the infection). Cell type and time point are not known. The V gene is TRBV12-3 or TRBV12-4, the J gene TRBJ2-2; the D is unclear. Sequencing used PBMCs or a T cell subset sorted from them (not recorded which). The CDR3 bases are TGTGCCAGCAGTCCCCTCGGTGTGGGCGGGGAGCTGTTTTTT. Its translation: CASSPLGVGGELFF.